The 24 T cell receptor beta chains presented below share a single source sample, sequenced in a study of T cell repertoires in cytomegalovirus infection. In TCRdb, the reads were re-called with MiXCR into one record per CDR3 protein. The repertoire consists of hundreds of thousands of distinct CDR3 sequences, with less than 25% occurring once and the leading ten covering 7% to 9%. The source material was CD8+ T cells from PBMCs. The origin of the receptors is a human donor in good health (CMV status not recorded). Some clones in this sample may be carry-over from other donors' samples.

This chain connects TRBV28 to TRBJ2-1; TRBD2 agrees at 10 bases. The CDR3 totals 15 residues. Germline loops: CDR1 MDHEN, CDR2 SYDVKM. V shed 1 base, J shed 8 bases, and the junction held 5 bases outside the gene matches. Here the CDR3 DNA reads TGTGCCAGCAGTTTATCTGCTAGCGGGGGATATGAGCAGTTCTTC. Translated, it gives CASSLSASGGYEQFF.

This clonotype was recorded many times. This chain connects TRBV7-8 to TRBJ2-1, with TRBD1 matching over 7 bases. The CDR3 sequence is 15 residues long. Germline CDR1 is SGHVS and CDR2 is FQNEAQ. V lost 2 bases and J lost 5; bases outside the gene matches: 6. CDR3 in amino acids: CASSLLGGANNEQFF. CDR3 DNA: TGTGCCAGCAGCTTACTAGGGGGCGCGAACAATGAGCAGTTCTTC. The entire variable domain, with the rest obtained from reference TRBV7-8 and TRBJ2-1, is as follows: GAGVSQSPRYKVAKRGQDVALRCDPISGHVSLFWYQQALGQGPEFLTYFQNEAQLDKSGLPSDRFFAERPEGSVSTLKIQRTQQEDSAVYLCASSLLGGANNEQFFGPGTRLTVL.

This clonotype was found a few times. The chain has TRBV6-5 and TRBJ2-1; D may correspond to TRBD1 or TRBD2 (7 bases each). Trimming took 5 bases from V and 5 from J, leaving 13 bases between them. Germline CDR1 reads MNHEY; CDR2 reads SVGAGI. The CDR3 totals 14 residues. CDR3 in DNA: TGTGCCAGCAGTCGACAGGGACTAAACAATGAGCAGTTCTTC. Translating gives CASSRQGLNNEQFF.

This clonotype was counted a few times. The V call is TRBV2, the J call TRBJ2-1; 8 nucleotides match TRBD2. In germline, CDR1 is SNHLY, CDR2 FYNNEI. CDR3 length: 15 amino acids. The J segment lost 6 bases and the V segment lost 6 bases, leaving 10 bases of the junction unmatched. The CDR3 protein is CASRDIRTSINEQFF. The DNA of the CDR3 is TGTGCCAGCAGGGACATACGGACTAGCATCAATGAGCAGTTCTTC. The full variable domain, completed using reference TRBV2 and TRBJ2-1, is EPEVTQTPSHQVTQMGQEVILRCVPISNHLYFYWYRQILGQKVEFLVSFYNNEISEKSEIFDDQFSVERPDGSNFTLKIRSTKLEDSAMYFCASRDIRTSINEQFFGPGTRLTVL.

Of note for this clonotype: A much larger clonotype is one base distant, so this may be a read error. The chain is built from TRBV6-1 and TRBJ1-2; D call uncertain. V was shortened by 2 bases and J by 4 bases, with 5 bases between the two germline ends. Germline CDR1 and CDR2: MNHNS and SASEGT. The CDR3 loop spans 12 amino acids. The chain's CDR3 is CASSEWSYGYTF. CDR3 in DNA: TGTGCCAGCAGTGAATGGAGCTATGGCTACACCTTC.

A note on this clonotype: At one boundary the junction diverges from the germline segment, which might be a read error. V gene TRBV12-3 or TRBV12-4 combines with J gene TRBJ2-2, with 9 nucleotides matching TRBD2. The CDR3 contains 16 residues. The CDR3 DNA reads TGTGTCAGCAGTTTTCAGCGGGGGGCGAACACCGGGGAGCTGTTTTTT. Residues: CVSSFQRGANTGELFF.

In its sample, this clonotype was seen many times. The V gene is TRBV28, the J gene TRBJ2-7; D is unclear. Germline-derived CDR1 and CDR2 are MDHEN and SYDVKM. CDR3 length: 14 residues. The germline V and J ends were trimmed by 4 bases and 4 bases, with 14 bases remaining between them. CDR3 amino acids: CASSSLLPPYEQYV. CDR3 coding DNA: TGTGCCAGCAGTTCACTGCTCCCTCCTTACGAGCAGTACGTC.

This clonotype was detected ten times or more. The chain is built from TRBV6-2 or TRBV6-3 and TRBJ2-3, with D hard to call. The CDR3 contains 14 residues. The germline V gene has CDR1 MNHEY and CDR2 SVGEGT. V was cut by 0 bases and J by 2 bases, with 6 bases left in between. CDR3 DNA: TGTGCCAGCAGTTACTCGGGGTTCACAGATACGCAGTATTTT. Translating it yields CASSYSGFTDTQYF.

J is TRBJ2-2 and V is TRBV4-3; D gene ambiguous. From germline, CDR1 is LGHNA and CDR2 YSLEER. V lost 0 bases and J lost 1, with 3 bases in between. The CDR3 consists of 14 residues. CDR3 loop: CASSQDRNTGELFF. The DNA for the CDR3 is TGCGCCAGCAGCCAAGATCGGAACACCGGGGAGCTGTTTTTT.

This clonotype was observed a handful of times. The chain couples TRBV28 to TRBJ1-6; D remains ambiguous. This CDR3 region has 17 residues. The germline CDR1 and CDR2 sequences are MDHEN and SYDVKM. The V end was cut by 1 base, the J end by 6 bases, with 16 bases between. CDR3 sequence: CASSLFAGESVNSPLHF. The CDR3 DNA is TGTGCCAGCAGTTTATTCGCTGGGGAGTCGGTTAATTCACCCCTCCACTTT.

The chain has TRBV9 and TRBJ2-5; 7 nucleotides line up with TRBD2. This CDR3 is 16 amino acids long. V lost 1 base and J lost 5; bases outside the gene matches: 11. Germline V gives CDR1 SGDLS, CDR2 YYNGEE. The CDR3 loop is CASSVTFGRDIETQYF. The CDR3 nucleotides read TGTGCCAGCAGCGTAACTTTTGGGAGGGATATCGAGACCCAGTACTTC.

The chain combines TRBV4-1 with TRBJ2-3, with 8 bases that match TRBD2. With V trimmed by 0 bases and J by 2 bases, 7 bases remained unmatched. CDR3 length: 17 residues. The germline gives CDR1 MGHRA, CDR2 YSYEKL. The CDR3 spells CASSQELAGGYTDTQYF. Here the CDR3 DNA reads TGCGCCAGCAGCCAAGAACTGGCGGGGGGATACACAGATACGCAGTATTTT.

The rearrangement uses TRBV13 and TRBJ1-2; weak D call: TRBD1 (6 bases). Trimming took off 3 bases at V and 3 bases at J, with 11 bases between the two ends. Per germline, CDR1 PRHDT and CDR2 FYEKMQ (reference sequence). This CDR3 contains 14 residues. DNA for the CDR3: TGTGCCAGCAGCTTGTCAGGGGACTACTATGGCTACACCTTC. Its protein product is CASSLSGDYYGYTF.

There are many counts of this clonotype. J is TRBJ2-3 and V is TRBV7-6; 10 nucleotides line up with TRBD2. With V trimmed by 4 bases and J by 3 bases, 4 bases remained unmatched. The CDR3 has 15 residues. Germline values: CDR1 SGHVS, CDR2 FNYEAQ. CDR3 coding DNA: TGTGCCAGCAGCTCAAGCGGGGGGGAAACAGATACGCAGTATTTT. It specifies CASSSSGGETDTQYF.

This clonotype was counted at least ten times. The V and J genes are TRBV7-2 and TRBJ2-1; TRBD2 might be the D (6 bases). Deletions cut 1 base from V and 2 bases from J, with 12 bases between. Germline loops: CDR1 SGHTA, CDR2 FQGNSA. This CDR3 comprises 16 residues. CDR3 loop: CASSLDGSGAYNEQFF. In DNA form, the CDR3 reads TGTGCCAGCAGCTTAGATGGTAGCGGAGCCTACAATGAGCAGTTCTTC.

This rearrangement joins TRBV13 to TRBJ1-6; no clear D gene. Germline lookup yields CDR1 PRHDT and CDR2 FYEKMQ (reference sequence). The V end lost 9 bases, the J end lost 0 bases, and 9 bases lay between the germline ends. There are 14 residues in the CDR3. The CDR3 coding sequence is TGTGCCAGTATGGAGAGCTCCTATAATTCACCCCTCCACTTT. Amino acids: CASMESSYNSPLHF.

This chain uses TRBV7-6 with TRBJ2-7, with a possible D match to TRBD2 (5 bases). This CDR3 contains 14 residues. Germline CDR1 reads SGHVS; CDR2 reads FNYEAQ. DNA of the CDR3: TGTGCCAACAGCTTAGTCCCCGGGACCTACGAGCAGTACGTC. Protein product: CANSLVPGTYEQYV.

This clonotype was found a few times. The chain joins TRBV7-9 to TRBJ2-3, with D possibly matching TRBD1 (5 bases). Trimming took off 4 bases at V and 13 bases at J, with 18 bases between the two ends. CDR3 length: 13 residues. Germline-derived CDR1 and CDR2 are SEHNR and FQNEAQ (reference sequence). In DNA, the CDR3 is TGTGCCAGCAGCTCATCCCCCGGACAATTTGAGTATTTT. This translates into CASSSSPGQFEYF.

This clonotype has more than one count but fewer than ten. The chain recombines TRBV19 with TRBJ1-5; D may be TRBD1 (6 bases). The CDR3 runs to 15 residues. Germline lookup yields CDR1 LNHDA and CDR2 SQIVND (reference sequence). The V end was cut by 1 base, the J end by 4 bases, with 11 bases between. This chain's CDR3 is CASSIADRLNQPQHF. The CDR3 DNA sequence: TGTGCCAGTAGTATAGCTGACAGGCTGAATCAGCCCCAGCATTTT.

There are a few counts of this clonotype. The CDR3 here is CSVGGAGKRNTEAFF. The CDR3 DNA reads TGCAGCGTTGGAGGCGCAGGGAAACGAAACACTGAAGCTTTCTTT. This chain uses TRBV29-1 with TRBJ1-1, with D possibly being TRBD1 (5 bases). The V and J ends lost 4 bases and 2 bases respectively, with 17 bases between them. Germline CDR1 and CDR2: SQVTM and ANQGSEA. The CDR3 is 15 residues long.

The gene calls are TRBV28 and TRBJ2-6; unclear D gene. Germline V CDR1 and CDR2: MDHEN, SYDVKM. The CDR3 is made up of 15 amino acids. Trimming left V 4 bases short and J 4 bases short, with 11 bases between. The chain's CDR3 is CASSSTMQGANVLTF. The DNA for the CDR3 is TGTGCCAGCAGTTCCACGATGCAAGGGGCCAACGTCCTGACTTTC.

This clonotype was seen a few times. This chain joins TRBV2 and TRBJ1-4; 7 bases agree with TRBD1. This CDR3 spans 14 amino acids. Germline V CDR1 and CDR2: SNHLY, FYNNEI. Trimming at V came to 6 bases and at J to 7 bases, leaving 8 bases not matched to a gene. The CDR3 DNA is TGTGCCAGCAGAAACAGGGGAGGTGGTGAAAAACTGTTTTTT. Its translation: CASRNRGGGEKLFF.

V usage is TRBV6-2 or TRBV6-3 and J usage is TRBJ2-3, with 7 bases matching TRBD1. Unmatched junction bases numbered 9, after V lost 5 bases and J lost 4 bases. Germline CDR1 is MNHEY and CDR2 is SVGEGT. CDR3 length: 15 amino acids. The CDR3 loop reads CASSPNRGPADTQYF. The CDR3, as DNA: TGTGCCAGCAGTCCGAACAGGGGTCCCGCAGATACGCAGTATTTT.

The J gene is TRBJ1-4, the V gene TRBV7-9; D might be TRBD1 (6 bases). Germline CDR1 and CDR2: SEHNR and FQNEAQ (reference sequence). The germline V and J ends were trimmed by 6 bases and 6 bases, with 17 bases remaining between them. The CDR3 totals 15 residues. CDR3 in amino acids: CASSLSPGGDEKLFF. The CDR3 coding sequence is TGTGCCAGCAGTTTATCCCCGGGGGGCGATGAAAAACTGTTTTTT. The full variable domain, its missing parts supplied by reference TRBV7-9 and TRBJ1-4, is DTGVSQNPRHKITKRGQNVTFRCDPISEHNRLYWYRQTLGQGPEFLTYFQNEAQLEKSRLLSDRFSAERPKGSFSTLEIQRTEQGDSAMYLCASSLSPGGDEKLFFGSGTQLSVL.